The entry below describes one TCR beta chain. At the DNA level, this CDR3 is encoded by other sequences in the same sample as well. The entry originates in a study of blood T cell repertoires in COVID-19. Authors' processing steps: Researchers report that nucleated cell counts were estimated from reference gene primer amplification. Sequencing used immunoSEQ multiplex PCR; TCRdb keeps in-frame clones, though not all of them. The V and J calls and clone size are taken from that table; D and trimming were inferred from the DNA. The sample yields 65,000 to 95,000 clones, approximately 78% seen once. Seattle enrolled patients during active infection and tracked them longitudinally. The CDR3 is 13 residues long. V shed 5 bases, J shed 2 bases, and the junction held 2 bases outside the gene matches.

The sequenced sample consisted of peripheral blood. The J gene is TRBJ1-2, the V gene TRBV12-3 or TRBV12-4, with TRBD1 identical over 7 bases. The TCR originated in a man aged 60-69 years with COVID-19, enrolled during active disease. The CDR3 region has the DNA TGTGCCAGCAGTCTGACAGGGAACTATGGCTACACCTTC. Translating gives CASSLTGNYGYTF.